These 4 T cell receptor beta chains came from one sample sequenced in a study of identical twins. MiXCR was run by TCRdb on the 5' RACE reads, yielding one entry per CDR3 protein. Here the sample spans roughly 750,000 distinct CDR3 sequences, 21% being singletons. In addition, the sample was reused for a study of T cells expressing NK-cell markers.

Sample: PBMCs. Receptor source: a woman between 18 and 29 years old in good health.

This clonotype was counted between two and nine times. This chain connects TRBV5-1 to TRBJ2-1; 10 positions agree with TRBD2. Germline V gene lookup returns CDR1 SGHRS and CDR2 YFSETQ. V lost 6 bases, J lost 8 bases, and 11 bases stayed unmatched. The CDR3 sequence is 15 residues long. As DNA, the CDR3 is TGCGCCAGCACCCATGCAGCGGGAGGGCAGGATGAGCAGTTCTTC. Translation gives CASTHAAGGQDEQFF.

This clonotype has only a few counts. The chain carries TRBV9 and TRBJ2-5; D not certain. V was clipped by 3 bases and J by 2 bases, with 17 bases between them. Per germline, CDR1 SGDLS and CDR2 YYNGEE. The CDR3 has 16 residues. The CDR3 sequence is CASSASPAPWQETQYF. CDR3 coding DNA: TGTGCCAGCAGCGCCTCACCGGCCCCGTGGCAAGAGACCCAGTACTTC. Complete variable domain (other parts from reference TRBV9 and TRBJ2-5): DSGVTQTPKHLITATGQRVTLRCSPRSGDLSVYWYQQSLDQGLQFLIQYYNGEERAKGNILERFSAQQFPDLHSELNLSSLELGDSALYFCASSASPAPWQETQYFGPGTRLLVL.

The chain links TRBV12-3 or TRBV12-4 to TRBJ2-3; no clear D. This CDR3 has 11 residues. V was pared by 3 bases and J by 7 bases, with 5 bases between. The DNA of the CDR3 is TGTGCCAGCAGTTTCCAACATACGCAGTATTTT. Amino acids: CASSFQHTQYF.

This clonotype was seen a handful of times. The CDR3 coding sequence is TGTGCCAGCAGCGTTGATAGGGGTCACACTGAAGCTTTCTTT. Protein sequence: CASSVDRGHTEAFF. The chain links TRBV7-3 to TRBJ1-1; TRBD1 might be the D (5 bases). Germline loops: CDR1 SGHTA, CDR2 FQGTGA. This CDR3 spans 14 amino acids. V shed 5 bases and J shed 3 bases, with 13 bases lying between them.